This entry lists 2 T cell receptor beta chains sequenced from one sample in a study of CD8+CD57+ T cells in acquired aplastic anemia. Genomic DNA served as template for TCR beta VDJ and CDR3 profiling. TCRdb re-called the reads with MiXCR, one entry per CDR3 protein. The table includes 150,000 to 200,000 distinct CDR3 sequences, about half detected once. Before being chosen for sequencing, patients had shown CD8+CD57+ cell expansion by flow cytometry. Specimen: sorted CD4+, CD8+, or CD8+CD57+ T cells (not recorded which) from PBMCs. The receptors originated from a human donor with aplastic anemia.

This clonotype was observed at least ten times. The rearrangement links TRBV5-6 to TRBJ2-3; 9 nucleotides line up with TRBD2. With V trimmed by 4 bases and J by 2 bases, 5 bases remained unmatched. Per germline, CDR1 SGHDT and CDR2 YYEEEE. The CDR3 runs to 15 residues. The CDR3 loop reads CASSRAGGPTDTQYF. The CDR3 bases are TGTGCCAGCAGCAGAGCGGGGGGACCCACAGATACGCAGTATTTT.

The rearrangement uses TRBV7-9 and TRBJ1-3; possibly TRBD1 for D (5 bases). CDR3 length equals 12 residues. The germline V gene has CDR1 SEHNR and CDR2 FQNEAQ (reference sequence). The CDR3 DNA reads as TGTTCCCCGGGACCCTCTGGAAACACCATATATTTT. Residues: CSPGPSGNTIYF.